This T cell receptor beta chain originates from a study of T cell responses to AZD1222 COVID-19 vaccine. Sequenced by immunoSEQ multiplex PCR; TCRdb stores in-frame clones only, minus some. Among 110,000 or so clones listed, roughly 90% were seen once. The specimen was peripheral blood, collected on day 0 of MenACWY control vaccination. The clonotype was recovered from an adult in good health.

The CDR3 spells CASSLVRGSYNEQFF. CDR3 coding DNA: TGCGCCAGCAGCTTGGTTAGGGGCTCCTACAATGAGCAGTTCTTC. The chain recombines TRBV5-1 with TRBJ2-1, with D possibly being TRBD1 (5 bases). V dropped 0 bases and J dropped 0 bases, with 7 bases sitting between them. Germline CDR1 is SGHRS and CDR2 is YFSETQ. There are 15 residues in the CDR3.